The rows below give T cell receptor beta chains drawn from one sample of a study of blood T cell repertoires in COVID-19. The protocol was immunoSEQ multiplex PCR, while the TCRdb copy is restricted to in-frame clones and leaves out a portion. The sample carries a few hundred thousand clones, about four fifths recorded once. Sequenced: PBMCs or T cells enriched from blood (not recorded which). These receptors all stem from a woman aged 55-69 years who had recovered from COVID-19. The CDR3 runs from the conserved cysteine through the conserved F or W. D genes are given only for firm matches. Clone size is not always given. Where it is, it says once, few, many or a class for expanded clones.

v_gene	d_gene	abundance	j_gene	CDR3aa	CDR3nt
TRBV11-2	TRBD2	.	TRBJ2-3	CASSLETSGGATDTQYF	TGTGCCAGCAGCTTAGAGACTAGCGGGGGGGCCACAGATACGCAGTATTTT
TRBV7-8	TRBD1	few	TRBJ1-6	CASSFDRVGSPLHF	TGTGCCAGCAGCTTCGACAGGGTGGGGTCACCCCTCCACTTT
TRBV19	.	.	TRBJ1-1	CASSRRGGTEAFF	TGTGCCAGTAGCCGGCGGGGGGGCACTGAAGCTTTCTTT
TRBV5-1	TRBD1	.	TRBJ1-3	CASSLARTGVSGNTIYF	TGCGCCAGCAGCTTGGCCCGGACAGGGGTGTCTGGAAACACCATATATTTT
TRBV19	TRBD1	.	TRBJ1-2	CASSDYIQGNYGYTF	TGTGCCAGTAGCGACTATATACAGGGGAATTATGGCTACACCTTC
TRBV19	TRBD1	.	TRBJ1-3	CASAPTGVGNTIYF	TGTGCCAGTGCCCCTACAGGGGTCGGAAACACCATATATTTT
TRBV27	TRBD2	.	TRBJ2-5	CASRRTGGRWETQYF	TGTGCCAGCAGAAGGACGGGGGGGAGGTGGGAGACCCAGTACTTC
TRBV3-1/TRBV3-2	TRBD2	once	TRBJ2-7	CASSRGTSVTYEQYF	TGTGCCAGCAGCCGAGGGACTAGCGTAACCTACGAGCAGTACTTC
TRBV27	TRBD2	.	TRBJ2-1	CASSFFLGLAGAGEQFF	TGTGCCAGCAGTTTCTTCCTTGGACTAGCGGGAGCGGGTGAGCAGTTCTTC
TRBV2	.	few	TRBJ1-6	CASSEVGQGFDNSPLHF	TGTGCCAGCAGTGAAGTTGGACAAGGGTTCGATAATTCACCCCTCCACTTT
TRBV29-1	TRBD2	.	TRBJ2-7	CSVAGVGLAGNYEQYF	TGCAGCGTCGCTGGGGTGGGTTTAGCGGGGAACTACGAGCAGTACTTC
TRBV6-5	.	.	TRBJ1-2	CASSYGETANYGYTF	TGTGCCAGCAGTTACGGGGAGACCGCTAACTATGGCTACACCTTC
TRBV6-5	TRBD1	.	TRBJ1-1	CASSFLDRGGAEAFF	TGTGCCAGCAGTTTCCTGGACAGGGGAGGGGCTGAAGCTTTCTTT
TRBV11-3	.	.	TRBJ2-7	CASSPEGHEQYF	TGTGCCAGCAGCCCCGAGGGCCACGAGCAGTACTTC
TRBV7-6	TRBD1	.	TRBJ2-2	CASREQGASGELFF	TGTGCCAGCAGGGAACAGGGGGCGTCAGGGGAGCTGTTTTTT
TRBV6-5	TRBD1	.	TRBJ1-2	CASRRDREVGYTF	TGTGCCAGCAGGAGGGACAGGGAGGTTGGCTACACCTTC
TRBV5-5	.	.	TRBJ2-5	CASSLGRGGETQYF	TGTGCCAGCAGCTTAGGACGGGGAGGAGAGACCCAGTACTTC
TRBV2	.	.	TRBJ1-1	CASSGGGGGTEAFF	TGTGCCAGCAGTGGGGGAGGGGGGGGGACTGAAGCTTTCTTT
TRBV4-3	.	.	TRBJ2-5	CASSQGRSVQETQYF	TGCGCCAGCAGCCAGGGGCGTTCGGTCCAAGAGACCCAGTACTTC
TRBV27	TRBD1	.	TRBJ1-2	CASSWGQASPAGYTF	TGTGCCAGCAGTTGGGGACAGGCCTCTCCCGCTGGCTACACCTTC
TRBV5-6	TRBD2	.	TRBJ2-7	CASSGDLAGVYEQYF	TGTGCCAGCAGCGGCGATCTGGCGGGAGTCTACGAGCAGTACTTC
TRBV5-1	TRBD2	.	TRBJ2-7	CASSLGGSGYEQYF	TGCGCCAGCAGCTTAGGCGGGAGCGGGTACGAGCAGTACTTC
TRBV7-6	TRBD1	.	TRBJ2-5	CASSRRQGAETQYF	TGTGCCAGCAGCCGTAGACAGGGCGCGGAGACCCAGTACTTC
TRBV5-1	TRBD1	.	TRBJ2-1	CASSPAGGQGALNEQFF	TGCGCCAGCAGCCCGGCAGGGGGACAGGGGGCGTTGAATGAGCAGTTCTTC
TRBV19	.	.	TRBJ1-2	CASSIGVRPRDYGYTF	TGTGCCAGTAGTATAGGGGTCAGGCCCCGCGACTATGGCTACACCTTC
TRBV4-2	.	.	TRBJ1-2	CASSQQGSEGYTF	TGTGCCAGCAGCCAACAGGGTTCAGAAGGCTACACCTTC
TRBV12-5	TRBD1	.	TRBJ2-1	CASGFPAGQGNEQFF	TGTGCTAGTGGTTTTCCCGCGGGACAGGGTAATGAGCAGTTCTTC
TRBV19	TRBD1	.	TRBJ2-1	CASKVDRGANEQFF	TGTGCCAGTAAAGTGGACAGGGGCGCCAATGAGCAGTTCTTC
TRBV30	TRBD1	.	TRBJ2-3	CAWSGGQLADTQYF	TGTGCCTGGAGTGGGGGACAGTTAGCAGATACGCAGTATTTT
TRBV7-9	.	.	TRBJ2-7	CASSPIGREYEQYF	TGTGCCAGCAGCCCCATAGGGCGGGAATACGAGCAGTACTTC
TRBV19	TRBD2	.	TRBJ2-1	CASKRTSGSTEQFF	TGTGCCAGTAAAAGGACTAGCGGGAGTACTGAGCAGTTCTTC
TRBV11-2	.	.	TRBJ2-1	CASSSLRTNSLYNEQFF	TGTGCCAGCAGCTCCCTCCGGACTAATTCCCTCTACAATGAGCAGTTCTTC
TRBV6-5	.	.	TRBJ2-7	CASSYGQGGTYEQYF	TGTGCCAGCAGTTACGGTCAGGGAGGCACCTACGAGCAGTACTTC
TRBV7-9	TRBD1	.	TRBJ2-3	CASSRRTGGTDTQYF	TGTGCCAGCAGCCGACGGACAGGCGGCACAGATACGCAGTATTTT
TRBV7-6	TRBD2	.	TRBJ2-1	CASSSRLAGNNEQFF	TGTGCCAGCAGCTCAAGACTAGCGGGGAACAATGAGCAGTTCTTC
TRBV7-3	.	.	TRBJ1-2	CASSSPSGGYGYTF	TGTGCCAGCAGCTCCCCAAGCGGAGGCTATGGCTACACCTTC
TRBV6-4	TRBD2	.	TRBJ2-1	CASSEGTSGSGEQFF	TGTGCCAGCAGTGAAGGGACTAGCGGCTCCGGTGAGCAGTTCTTC
TRBV11-2	.	.	TRBJ2-2	CASTFNLANTGELFF	TGTGCCAGCACCTTCAACCTAGCAAACACCGGGGAGCTGTTTTTT
TRBV27	.	few	TRBJ2-3	CASRPGHITDTQYF	TGTGCCAGCAGGCCGGGACACATCACAGATACGCAGTATTTT
TRBV5-4	.	.	TRBJ2-2	CASSPIAGRPGELFF	TGTGCCAGCAGCCCAATAGCAGGGCGTCCCGGGGAGCTGTTTTTT
TRBV7-2	TRBD2	.	TRBJ2-3	CASSLAPLAGGPDTQYF	TGTGCCAGCAGCTTAGCGCCATTAGCGGGGGGCCCAGATACGCAGTATTTT
TRBV6-5	.	.	TRBJ1-4	CASSTDRGEKLFF	TGTGCCAGCAGTACCGACCGGGGAGAAAAACTGTTTTTT
TRBV12-5	TRBD1	.	TRBJ2-2	CASDPGQGSIPGELFF	TGTGCTAGTGACCCGGGACAGGGGTCGATCCCCGGGGAGCTGTTTTTT
TRBV7-2	TRBD2	.	TRBJ2-3	CASSPLSGGYTDTQYF	TGTGCCAGCAGCCCTCTCAGCGGGGGGTACACAGATACGCAGTATTTT
TRBV5-6	.	.	TRBJ2-2	CASSLFPGNTGELFF	TGTGCCAGCAGCTTGTTCCCGGGAAACACCGGGGAGCTGTTTTTT
TRBV15	TRBD1	.	TRBJ2-7	CATSTDRASYEQYF	TGTGCCACCAGCACGGACAGGGCTTCCTACGAGCAGTACTTC
TRBV3-1/TRBV3-2	.	.	TRBJ1-3	CASSPRPSSGNTIYF	TGTGCCAGCAGCCCCAGGCCGAGCTCTGGAAACACCATATATTTT
TRBV6-1	.	few	TRBJ1-1	CASSERGGNTEAFF	TGTGCCAGCAGTGAACGCGGGGGGAACACTGAAGCTTTCTTT
TRBV6-6	TRBD1	.	TRBJ2-2	CATDRRGQGATGELFF	TGTGCCACCGACAGAAGAGGACAGGGGGCAACCGGGGAGCTGTTTTTT
TRBV10-2	.	.	TRBJ1-3	CASSLEISGNTIYF	TGCGCCAGCAGTCTGGAGATCTCTGGAAACACCATATATTTT
TRBV7-3	TRBD2	once	TRBJ2-1	CASSSMRGEQFF	TGTGCCAGCAGCTCCATGCGGGGGGAGCAGTTCTTC
TRBV5-4	TRBD1	few	TRBJ2-5	CASSLSWTGFQETQYF	TGTGCCAGCAGCCTATCCTGGACAGGGTTCCAAGAGACCCAGTACTTC
TRBV10-3	.	.	TRBJ2-6	CAISDRDSGANVLTF	TGTGCCATCAGTGATCGGGACTCTGGGGCCAACGTCCTGACTTTC
TRBV6-2/TRBV6-3	.	.	TRBJ2-3	CASSYGYWGGKFSTDTQYF	TGTGCCAGCAGTTACGGGTATTGGGGAGGAAAATTTAGCACAGATACGCAGTATTTT
TRBV10-3	.	.	TRBJ2-6	CAIGQVPISGANVLTF	TGTGCCATCGGTCAGGTCCCAATCTCTGGGGCCAACGTCCTGACTTTC